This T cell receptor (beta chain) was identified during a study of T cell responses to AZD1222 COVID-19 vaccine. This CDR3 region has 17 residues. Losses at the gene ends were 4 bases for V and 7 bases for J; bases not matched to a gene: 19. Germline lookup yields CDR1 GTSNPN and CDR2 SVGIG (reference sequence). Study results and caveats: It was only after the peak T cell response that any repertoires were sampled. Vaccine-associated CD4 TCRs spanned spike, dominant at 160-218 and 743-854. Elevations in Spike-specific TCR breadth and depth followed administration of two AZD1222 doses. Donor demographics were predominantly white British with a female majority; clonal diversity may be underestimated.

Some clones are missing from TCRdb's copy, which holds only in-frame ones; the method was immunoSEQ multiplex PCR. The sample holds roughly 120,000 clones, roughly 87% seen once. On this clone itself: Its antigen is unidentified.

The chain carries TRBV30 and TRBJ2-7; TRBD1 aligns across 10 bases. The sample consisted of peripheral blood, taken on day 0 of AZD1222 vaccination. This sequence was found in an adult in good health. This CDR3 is CAWTAGLRQGAPWEQYF. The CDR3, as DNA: TGTGCCTGGACGGCTGGCCTCCGACAGGGGGCCCCTTGGGAGCAGTACTTC.